This is a list of T cell receptor beta chains from one sample in a study of blood T cell repertoires in COVID-19. Sequencing used immunoSEQ multiplex PCR; TCRdb keeps in-frame clones, though not all of them. The sample records roughly 250,000 clones, over 80% being singletons. Sequenced sample: peripheral blood. Receptor source: a woman aged 40 to 49 who had recovered from COVID-19. Each CDR3 is given with its conserved first and last residue. The order of the fields is clone size, J gene, V gene, D gene, CDR3 DNA, CDR3 protein. A D gene is named only where the DNA matches it firmly. Not every row has a clone size; where given, it reads once, few, many or a size class.

.,TRBJ2-7,TRBV27,.,TGTGCCAGCAGTTTATCGGGCAGGGGTTACGAGCAGTACTTC,CASSLSGRGYEQYF
.,TRBJ2-3,TRBV2,.,TGTGCCAGCAGAGAAACTAGCTCGGGGGCAGATACGCAGTATTTT,CASRETSSGADTQYF
.,TRBJ1-5,TRBV29-1,.,TGCAGCGTTCTACCGGACGGGGTTAGCAATCAGCCCCAGCATTTT,CSVLPDGVSNQPQHF
.,TRBJ2-5,TRBV19,.,TGTGCCAGTAGTAAGACAGTACAAGAGACCCAGTACTTC,CASSKTVQETQYF
.,TRBJ2-3,TRBV4-1,.,TGCGCCAGCAGCCAAGTCGGCGGGGGCGACGATACGCAGTATTTT,CASSQVGGGDDTQYF
.,TRBJ2-1,TRBV3-1/TRBV3-2,TRBD2,TGTGCCAGCAGCCATATCCGGCTAGCGGGACCCCACAATGAGCAGTTCTTC,CASSHIRLAGPHNEQFF
.,TRBJ2-1,TRBV7-9,.,TGTGCCAGCAGCCCCCGGGACACGAGCTCCTACAATGAGCAGTTCTTC,CASSPRDTSSYNEQFF
.,TRBJ2-2,TRBV20-1,.,TGCAGTGCTAGTCCATTTGAGTACACCGGGGAGCTGTTTTTT,CSASPFEYTGELFF
.,TRBJ2-7,TRBV7-8,TRBD2,TGTGCCAGCAGCCAGGGACTAGCGCGGGGGGAGCAGTACTTC,CASSQGLARGEQYF
.,TRBJ1-1,TRBV7-9,TRBD1,TGTGCCAGCAGCTTGGGACAGATGAACACTGAAGCTTTCTTT,CASSLGQMNTEAFF
.,TRBJ2-7,TRBV6-6,TRBD2,TGTGCCAGCAGTTACACACCGGGACTAGCTGGGTACGAGCAGTACTTC,CASSYTPGLAGYEQYF
.,TRBJ1-1,TRBV15,TRBD1,TGTGCCACCAGCCCCAGAAGACAGGGGACCTTGAACACTGAAGCTTTCTTT,CATSPRRQGTLNTEAFF
.,TRBJ2-1,TRBV7-9,TRBD1,TGTGCCAGCAGAACCGGGACAGGGACTTCCTACAATGAGCAGTTCTTC,CASRTGTGTSYNEQFF
once,TRBJ2-4,TRBV6-1,.,TGTGCCAGCAGTGAGCGGCAGATTCTAGCCAAAAACATTCAGTACTTC,CASSERQILAKNIQYF
.,TRBJ1-3,TRBV5-1,TRBD1,TGCGCCAGCAGCTTGGGACCGACAGGGGAGAGTTACACCATATATTTT,CASSLGPTGESYTIYF
.,TRBJ1-5,TRBV2,.,TGTGCCAGCAGTGATCCCCAAGGGGCCTCTCAGCCCCAGCATTTT,CASSDPQGASQPQHF
once,TRBJ1-5,TRBV2,.,TGTGCCAGCAGAGGGGGTCGAAACCCCAATCAGCCCCAGCATTTT,CASRGGRNPNQPQHF
.,TRBJ1-5,TRBV5-6,.,TGTGCCAGCAGCTTGTCTGACAGAAGCAATCAGCCCCAGCATTTT,CASSLSDRSNQPQHF
.,TRBJ2-2,TRBV18,.,TGTGCCAGCGCAAGGGACTCTAATTCCGGGGAGCTGTTTTTT,CASARDSNSGELFF
.,TRBJ1-5,TRBV27,.,TGTGCCAGCAGTTTGGGGCGGGGGACGCCCCAGCATTTT,CASSLGRGTPQHF
.,TRBJ1-1,TRBV9,TRBD1,TGTGCCAGCAGCGTGACAGGGCCGGACACTGAAGCTTTCTTT,CASSVTGPDTEAFF
once,TRBJ1-1,TRBV28,TRBD1,TGTGCCAGCAGTTCGGGACAGGGGGCTTGGATGAACACTGAAGCTTTCTTT,CASSSGQGAWMNTEAFF
.,TRBJ1-6,TRBV18,TRBD1,TGTGCCAGCTCATCGGACAGGGCTTCACCCCTCCACTTT,CASSSDRASPLHF
.,TRBJ2-7,TRBV5-1,.,TGCGCCAGCAGCTTGGATTGGGGCGACGAGCAGTACTTC,CASSLDWGDEQYF
.,TRBJ1-1,TRBV7-8,TRBD1,TGTGCCAGCAGCATCAACAGGGGGCGGAACACTGAAGCTTTCTTT,CASSINRGRNTEAFF
.,TRBJ2-2,TRBV11-2,TRBD1,TGTGCCAGCAGCGCCCGGATCGGACAGGTCGGTCCCGGGGAGCTGTTTTTT,CASSARIGQVGPGELFF
.,TRBJ1-2,TRBV19,TRBD1,TGTGCCAGTAGTATGGTGAGACTTGGGGACAGCCTTAACTATGGCTACACCTTC,CASSMVRLGDSLNYGYTF
.,TRBJ2-3,TRBV9,TRBD2,TGTGCCAGCAGTCAAGGACTAGCGGGAGATACGCAGTATTTT,CASSQGLAGDTQYF
.,TRBJ2-7,TRBV9,TRBD2,TGTGCCAGCAGCGTAGGCCCGACTAGCGGATCCTCCTACGAGCAGTACTTC,CASSVGPTSGSSYEQYF
.,TRBJ1-4,TRBV5-5,.,TGTGCCAGCAGCTTGTCCGGACAGTATAATGAAAAACTGTTTTTT,CASSLSGQYNEKLFF
.,TRBJ2-5,TRBV29-1,TRBD2,TGCAGCGTTGGGACTAGGGAGACCCAGTACTTC,CSVGTRETQYF
.,TRBJ1-1,TRBV9,.,TGTGCCAGCAGCGTGACATCGAACACTGAAGCTTTCTTT,CASSVTSNTEAFF
once,TRBJ1-1,TRBV28,TRBD1,TGTGCCAGCAGCTCACCGGACAGGCGGGGCACTGAAGCTTTCTTT,CASSSPDRRGTEAFF
.,TRBJ2-7,TRBV3-1/TRBV3-2,.,TGTGCCAGCAGCCAACTACGGGAGCAGTACTTC,CASSQLREQYF